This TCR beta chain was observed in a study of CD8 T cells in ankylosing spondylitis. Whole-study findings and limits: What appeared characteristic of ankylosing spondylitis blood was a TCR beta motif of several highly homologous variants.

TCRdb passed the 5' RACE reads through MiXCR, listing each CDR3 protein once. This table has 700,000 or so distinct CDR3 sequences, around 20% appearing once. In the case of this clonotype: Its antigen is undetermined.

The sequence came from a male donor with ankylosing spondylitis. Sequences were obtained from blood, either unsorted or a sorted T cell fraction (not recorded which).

CDR3 in amino acids: CASSSEQYQETQYF. The CDR3 DNA is TGTGCCAGCAGTTCCGAACAGTACCAAGAGACCCAGTACTTC. V is TRBV12-3 or TRBV12-4 and J is TRBJ2-5; D is uncertain. This CDR3 is built from 14 residues. Trimming took 4 bases from V and 0 from J, leaving 9 bases between them.